The clone carrying this T cell receptor (beta chain) came up many times. This sample is drawn from a study of T cells in Graves' hyperthyroidism and ophthalmopathy. Amplified regions were TCR beta CDR3 sequences from RNA transcripts. The HTBI primer set served for first-round RT-PCR of the TCR CDR3. TCRdb re-derived calls from the multiplex PCR reads in MiXCR, one entry per CDR3 protein. The sample carries fewer than 350,000 distinct CDR3 sequences, about a sixth recorded once. This CDR3 is 12 amino acids long. Germline loops: CDR1 SGHAT, CDR2 FQNNGV. V lost 5 bases and J 6 bases, leaving 10 bases between the germline ends.

The V call is TRBV11-2, the J call TRBJ2-5; the D gene is possibly TRBD2 (6 bases). The sequence came from a woman aged 40 to 50 with Graves' ophthalmopathy. Sequencing was carried out using blood. The CDR3 DNA sequence: TGTGCCAGCAGCACCGGGGGACAGACCCAGTACTTC. Its protein is CASSTGGQTQYF.